This TCR beta chain stems from a study of blood T cell repertoires in COVID-19 (TCRdb year 2020). Context from the whole study: The collaborator samples originated in the United States, Italy and Spain and spanned the acute and convalescent phases of COVID-19. The prospective study material was composed of cDNA or gDNA derived from T cells, B-cell-depleted T cells, or PBMCs. Subjects who had been exposed to COVID-19, were actively infected with it, or had recovered from it provided the deeply sampled blood TCRbeta repertoires that made up the dataset. The repertoires were released in a freely available public database meant as a resource for research on the immune response to SARS-CoV-2. The samples were drawn from two sources: the first 160 participants of the ongoing ImmuneRACE study, and 1,000 to 1,500 subjects contributed by 6 global collaborators. A de-identified subject ID, COVID-19 status, age in years and sex were almost always included in the sample metadata. Where available, HLA class I and class II types were obtained from metadata supplied by the sample provider rather than from assay-based typing.

On the study overall, not on this receptor specifically: Clinical and demographic metadata were provided uncurated, with the amount varying by source and participant.

The immunoSEQ Assay, a bias-controlled multiplex PCR, was used to amplify TCRbeta CDR3 regions from genomic DNA. Per the original workflow: The number of nucleated cells in each sample was estimated by amplification of reference gene primers within the assay. Sequence reads were collapsed and filtered to measure the absolute abundance of every unique TCRbeta CDR3 rearrangement. For each sample, productive Simpson clonality was calculated by taking the square root of Simpson's diversity index across productive rearrangements. This is the immuneACCESS table as TCRdb keeps it, with only in-frame sequences that have V and J called. A part of the clones is gone; compared with another copy, unresolved V genes explain less than half, and the rest is unexplained. Clonal size and the V and J genes are those of that table, whereas D and trimming came from the DNA. Present in this sample are some 200,000 clones, 70% to 90% of which were seen just once. The ten largest clones add up to 0.65% to 0.95% of the sample.

There are a few counts of this clone. Its antigen is not yet known. No much larger clone exists at a distance of one base, and base qualities are not known. The germline V gene supplies CDR1 MGHRA and CDR2 YSYEKL. The CDR3 goes from the cysteine to the phenylalanine over 14 residues. Only the CDR3 portion is preserved as DNA: 42 bases, with reading frame beginning at the first base. V was cut back by 4 bases and J by 8 bases, leaving a gap of 17 bases between them. The collaborating institutions used their own protocols to collect whole blood in K2EDTA tubes. For TCRbeta analysis, collaborators shipped samples as frozen whole blood, isolated PBMCs, or DNA extracted from either of those sample types.

The rearrangement combines TRBV4-1 with TRBJ1-2; the D gene lacks a confident call. The sequence was obtained from a woman aged 70-85 years with acute or convalescent COVID-19. The sample comprised peripheral blood. The DNA sequence follows: TGCGCCAGCAGCCCGGCGGGAATCGGGTTGGGCTACACCTTC. Translated, this is CASSPAGIGLGYTF.